Following are 29 T cell receptor beta chains from one sample sequenced in a study of blood T cell repertoires in COVID-19. The protocol was immunoSEQ multiplex PCR, while the TCRdb copy is restricted to in-frame clones and leaves out a portion. The sample records hundreds of thousands of clones, 89% being singletons. Sample: PBMCs or T cells enriched from blood (not recorded which). Receptors originate from a woman between 40 and 50 years old who had recovered from COVID-19.

The table lists this clone with a few counts. The chain recombines TRBV2 with TRBJ1-3; D perhaps matches TRBD1 (6 bases). CDR3 length equals 16 residues. V lost 5 bases and J 0 bases, leaving 14 bases between the germline ends. Per germline, CDR1 SNHLY and CDR2 FYNNEI. In DNA, the CDR3 is TGTGCCAGCAGTCCCCCGACAGGACTCTCTGGAAACACCATATATTTT. Translating it yields CASSPPTGLSGNTIYF. The full variable domain, in which reference TRBV2 and TRBJ1-3 provide the parts outside the CDR3, is EPEVTQTPSHQVTQMGQEVILRCVPISNHLYFYWYRQILGQKVEFLVSFYNNEISEKSEIFDDQFSVERPDGSNFTLKIRSTKLEDSAMYFCASSPPTGLSGNTIYFGEGSWLTVV.

The chain combines TRBV11-3 with TRBJ2-7; TRBD2 agrees at 8 bases. Germline V gene lookup returns CDR1 SGHNT and CDR2 YENEEA. V was pared by 6 bases and J by 2 bases, with 6 bases of the junction left unmatched. The CDR3 covers 14 residues. CDR3 DNA: TGTGCCAGCAGTCCAGGACTAGCCACCTACGAGCAGTACTTC. This sequence encodes CASSPGLATYEQYF.

The gene calls are TRBV5-5 and TRBJ1-1; D ambiguous. CDR1 and CDR2 (germline): SGHKS, YYEKEE (reference sequence). This CDR3 region has 13 residues. With 4 bases removed from V and 5 bases from J, the gap between germline ends came to 12 bases. This CDR3 is CASSAQSRTEAFF. The DNA for the CDR3 is TGTGCCAGCAGCGCTCAAAGCCGGACTGAAGCTTTCTTT. The full variable domain, its missing parts supplied by reference TRBV5-5 and TRBJ1-1, is DAGVTQSPTHLIKTRGQQVTLRCSPISGHKSVSWYQQVLGQGPQFIFQYYEKEERGRGNFPDRFSARQFPNYSSELNVNALLLGDSALYLCASSAQSRTEAFFGQGTRLTVV.

This clone was recorded once. The rearrangement joins TRBV7-9 to TRBJ2-7; D remains ambiguous. The CDR3 contains 15 residues. CDR1 is SEHNR, CDR2 FQNEAQ, per germline (reference sequence). V was shortened by 5 bases and J by 1 base, with 15 bases between the two germline ends. The CDR3 sequence: CASSQARLGSYEQYF. The DNA for the CDR3 is TGTGCCAGCAGCCAAGCCAGGCTGGGTTCCTACGAGCAGTACTTC.

Of note for this clone: Other DNA sequences in this sample translate to the same CDR3. This sequence joins TRBV7-2 and TRBJ2-5; 10 bases match TRBD1. Germline trimming cut 3 bases from V and 4 bases from J; bases unmatched to any gene: 2. In germline, CDR1 is SGHTA, CDR2 FQGNSA. The CDR3 totals 14 residues. CDR3 bases: TGTGCCAGCAGCTTCGACAGGGGGCGAGAGACCCAGTACTTC. This gives the protein CASSFDRGRETQYF. Full variable domain (outside the CDR3, taken from reference TRBV7-2 and TRBJ2-5): GAGVSQSPSNKVTEKGKDVELRCDPISGHTALYWYRQSLGQGLEFLIYFQGNSAPDKSGLPSDRFSAERTGGSVSTLTIQRTQQEDSAVYLCASSFDRGRETQYFGPGTRLLVL.

This sequence joins TRBV28 and TRBJ1-5, with 9 bases aligning to TRBD1. V trimming: 6 bases; J trimming: 2 bases; junction bases outside the gene matches: 5. From germline, CDR1 is MDHEN and CDR2 SYDVKM. The CDR3 sequence is 15 residues long. The CDR3 DNA is TGTGCCAGCAGCAGGACAGGGGTAGGCAATCAGCCCCAGCATTTT. It codes for CASSRTGVGNQPQHF.

The V and J genes are TRBV3-1 (or the pseudogene TRBV3-2) and TRBJ2-1; D is unresolved. CDR1 is LGHDT, CDR2 YNNKEL, per germline (reference sequence). The CDR3 covers 11 residues. V lost 1 base and J 12 bases, leaving 7 bases between the germline ends. For the CDR3, the DNA is TGTGCCAGCAGCCAAGGCCTAGGGCAGTTCTTC. This codes for CASSQGLGQFF.

Concerning this clone: The same CDR3 also results from other DNA sequences found in this sample. J is TRBJ1-5 and V is TRBV18, with 10 nucleotides matching TRBD1. J gave up 5 bases and V 2 bases, and 0 bases lay outside the gene matches. CDR3 size: 14 residues. Germline lookup yields CDR1 KGHSH and CDR2 LQKENI. CDR3 DNA: TGTGCCAGCTCACCAGGACAGGGGGATCAGCCCCAGCATTTT. Amino acid sequence: CASSPGQGDQPQHF.

With regard to this clone: Sequence at one end of the junction differs from germline and may be a read error. The chain recombines TRBV7-7 with TRBJ2-2; tentatively, D is TRBD2 (5 bases). The CDR3 is 16 amino acids. Germline CDR1 SSHAT, CDR2 FNYEAQ (reference sequence). CDR3 sequence: CASSLTEGGVTGELFF. DNA of the CDR3: TGTGCTAGCAGTCTAACCGAGGGTGGGGTCACCGGGGAGCTGTTTTTT.

The rearrangement uses TRBV19 and TRBJ1-2; D is perhaps TRBD1 (5 bases). Germline CDR1 and CDR2: LNHDA and SQIVND (reference sequence). The CDR3 runs to 15 residues. V lost 3 bases to trimming and J lost 4 bases, with 15 bases between them. CDR3 nucleotide sequence: TGTGCCAGTAGTATCCCCGGCAGGGCGAGCTATGGCTACACCTTC. Its translation: CASSIPGRASYGYTF.

This chain joins TRBV5-4 and TRBJ1-2; D not resolved. Germline CDR1 SGHNT, CDR2 YYREEE (reference sequence). The CDR3 spans 15 residues. Trimming pared 4 bases from V and 7 bases from J, leaving 20 bases between. The CDR3 DNA is TGTGCCAGCAGCGCCGACGGTCGGGGAGGATTTGGCTACACCTTC. This translates into CASSADGRGGFGYTF.

This chain links TRBV24-1 with TRBJ2-5; TRBD1 is a possible D gene (6 bases). CDR1 KGHDR and CDR2 SFDVKD come from the germline V gene. The CDR3 is 16 residues long. V shed 2 bases and J shed 3 bases, with 15 bases lying between them. CDR3 sequence: CATSDWARNREETQYF. The CDR3 nucleotides read TGTGCCACCAGTGATTGGGCGAGGAACAGGGAAGAGACCCAGTACTTC.

The rearrangement links TRBV10-1 to TRBJ2-1, with 13 bases fitting TRBD2. This CDR3 is 15 amino acids long. Germline CDR1 reads WNHNN; CDR2 reads SYGVQD (reference sequence). Trimming at V came to 5 bases and at J to 5 bases, leaving 3 bases not matched to a gene. The CDR3 region has the DNA TGCGCCAGCAGTTATGGACTAGCGGGGGACAATGAGCAGTTCTTC. Amino acid sequence: CASSYGLAGDNEQFF.

This clone showed up just once. This chain uses TRBV10-1 with TRBJ1-5; D unresolved. This CDR3 region has 14 residues. With 2 bases removed from V and 7 bases from J, the gap between germline ends came to 12 bases. Germline V gives CDR1 WNHNN, CDR2 SYGVQD (reference sequence). The CDR3, as DNA: TGCGCCAGCAGTGAGGGACCGGGCGGGCAGCCCCAGCATTTT. It yields the protein CASSEGPGGQPQHF.

The chain combines TRBV30 with TRBJ1-4, with D hard to call. V was pared by 1 base and J by 7 bases, with 7 bases between. There are 12 residues in the CDR3. CDR1 is GTSNPN and CDR2 is SVGIG in the germline V gene (reference sequence). This CDR3 reads CAWSADTEKLFF. For the CDR3, the DNA is TGTGCCTGGAGTGCCGACACTGAAAAACTGTTTTTT.

V gene TRBV5-1 combines with J gene TRBJ1-1, with 7 bases lining up with TRBD1. From germline, CDR1 is SGHRS and CDR2 YFSETQ. The CDR3 sequence is 15 residues long. The V and J ends lost 1 base and 2 bases, in that order; junction bases with no gene match: 5. The CDR3 is CASSLSGTANTEAFF. CDR3 sequence (DNA): TGCGCCAGCAGCTTGTCCGGGACAGCAAACACTGAAGCTTTCTTT.

V gene TRBV4-2 combines with J gene TRBJ2-1; D call uncertain. Germline CDR1 and CDR2: LGHNA and YNFKEQ. The CDR3 contains 15 residues. Trimming took 0 bases from V and 0 from J, leaving 6 bases between them. CDR3 nucleotide sequence: TGTGCCAGCAGCCAAGACTCTAGCTCCTACAATGAGCAGTTCTTC. Translating it yields CASSQDSSSYNEQFF.

The chain links TRBV4-1 to TRBJ1-1; perhaps TRBD1 as D (5 bases). Trimming stripped 1 base from V and 5 bases from J, with 14 bases between. The germline V gene has CDR1 MGHRA and CDR2 YSYEKL. The CDR3 loop spans 15 amino acids. The CDR3 DNA reads as TGCGCCAGCAGCCAAGTTGGGGCGTTCAGGACTGAAGCTTTCTTT. It is translated as CASSQVGAFRTEAFF.

The rearrangement links TRBV19 to TRBJ2-2, with D tentatively TRBD1 (6 bases). V was shortened by 9 bases and J by 5 bases, with 13 bases between the two germline ends. The CDR3 length is 13 residues. The V gene's germline CDR1 is LNHDA and CDR2 SQIVND (reference sequence). The CDR3 loop reads CASRQRGTGELFF. CDR3 nucleotides: TGTGCCAGCCGACAGAGGGGGACCGGGGAGCTGTTTTTT. Complete variable domain (other parts from reference TRBV19 and TRBJ2-2): DGGITQSPKYLFRKEGQNVTLSCEQNLNHDAMYWYRQDPGQGLRLIYYSQIVNDFQKGDIAEGYSVSREKKESFPLTVTSAQKNPTAFYLCASRQRGTGELFFGEGSRLTVL.

This clone was counted many times. The V gene is TRBV27, the J gene TRBJ1-5, with a tentative D call TRBD1 (5 bases). CDR1 MNHEY and CDR2 SMNVEV come from the germline V gene (reference sequence). V was clipped by 3 bases and J by 6 bases, with 12 bases between them. The CDR3 sequence is 14 residues long. The CDR3 DNA reads TGTGCCAGCAGTTTTGGGTCAGGGATTCAGCCCCAGCATTTT. It codes for CASSFGSGIQPQHF.

This chain connects TRBV7-3 to TRBJ2-1, with 14 bases identical to TRBD2. J gave up 9 bases and V 5 bases, and 3 bases lay outside the gene matches. The germline V gene encodes CDR1 SGHTA and CDR2 FQGTGA. CDR3 size: 14 residues. CDR3 DNA sequence: TGTGCCAGCAGCGGGACTAGCGGGGGCCTTGAGCAGTTCTTC. This translates into CASSGTSGGLEQFF.

The V and J genes are TRBV9 and TRBJ2-3, with TRBD1 as a possible D gene (6 bases). Germline CDR1 reads SGDLS; CDR2 reads YYNGEE. The V gene lost 0 bases and the J gene lost 3 bases, with 8 bases spanning the gap. The CDR3 extends over 14 amino acids. DNA of the CDR3: TGTGCCAGCAGCGTAGCCAGGGGTACAGATACGCAGTATTTT. Residues: CASSVARGTDTQYF.

The chain carries TRBV2 and TRBJ2-4; 11 positions agree with TRBD1. Germline lookup yields CDR1 SNHLY and CDR2 FYNNEI. The CDR3 is 16 amino acids. Unmatched junction bases numbered 5, after V lost 6 bases and J lost 1 base. The CDR3 bases are TGTGCCAGCAGGCCCGGGACAGGGGGGGCCAAAAACATTCAGTACTTC. Translated: CASRPGTGGAKNIQYF.

The chain carries TRBV27 and TRBJ1-2, with D possibly TRBD1 on 6 matching bases. V shed 3 bases and J shed 0 bases, with 14 bases lying between them. CDR3 length equals 16 residues. The germline V gene has CDR1 MNHEY and CDR2 SMNVEV (reference sequence). CDR3 bases: TGTGCCAGCAGTTTTGGACAGCGATCAGCTAACTATGGCTACACCTTC. This gives the protein CASSFGQRSANYGYTF.

This clone was found once. The chain has TRBV9 and TRBJ2-7; TRBD2 matches at 8 bases. This CDR3 is built from 15 residues. From germline, CDR1 is SGDLS and CDR2 YYNGEE. The J segment lost 0 bases and the V segment lost 4 bases, leaving 6 bases of the junction unmatched. CDR3 region: CASSPPGGASYEQYF. Written as DNA, the CDR3 is TGTGCCAGCAGCCCCCCCGGGGGGGCCTCCTACGAGCAGTACTTC.

The chain joins TRBV5-1 to TRBJ1-1; TRBD1 might be the D (6 bases). The CDR3 contains 13 residues. V lost 2 bases and J 6 bases, leaving 11 bases between the germline ends. The germline V gene encodes CDR1 SGHRS and CDR2 YFSETQ. The CDR3 sequence: CASSFTGFPEAFF. CDR3 sequence (DNA): TGCGCCAGCAGCTTTACAGGGTTCCCTGAAGCTTTCTTT.

This clone was counted only a few times. The chain links TRBV7-9 to TRBJ2-1, with D perhaps matching TRBD2 (5 bases). Between the trimmed V and J ends, which lost 5 bases and 7 bases, there was a span of 9 bases. Germline lookup yields CDR1 SEHNR and CDR2 FQNEAQ (reference sequence). This CDR3 is 12 amino acids long. CDR3 residues: CASSPTGNEQFF. Written as DNA, the CDR3 is TGTGCCAGCAGCCCGACGGGGAATGAGCAGTTCTTC. Full variable domain (outside the CDR3, taken from reference TRBV7-9 and TRBJ2-1): DTGVSQNPRHKITKRGQNVTFRCDPISEHNRLYWYRQTLGQGPEFLTYFQNEAQLEKSRLLSDRFSAERPKGSFSTLEIQRTEQGDSAMYLCASSPTGNEQFFGPGTRLTVL.

The rearrangement joins TRBV27 to TRBJ2-7; D is possibly TRBD1 (5 bases). This CDR3 has 15 amino acids. With 11 bases removed from V and 1 base from J, the gap between germline ends came to 21 bases. Per the germline V gene, CDR1 is MNHEY and CDR2 is SMNVEV (reference sequence). The CDR3 nucleotides read TGTGCCGGGGCTGGGGCGCCCACCTGTTCCTACGAGCAGTACTTC. Protein product: CAGAGAPTCSYEQYF.

The chain employs TRBV23-1 and TRBJ2-5, with a possible D match to TRBD2 (5 bases). TRBV23-1 counts as an open reading frame of uncertain function. The V end was cut by 0 bases, the J end by 2 bases, with 13 bases between. This CDR3 is 16 amino acids long. CDR3 sequence (DNA): TGCGCCAGCAGTCAATCGAAACGGACTTTACAAGAGACCCAGTACTTC. Residues: CASSQSKRTLQETQYF.